Below, one TCR beta chain is given with its context. Antigen: not known. This entry comes from a study of CD4+ T cells in melanoma. Study conclusions and caveats: Neoantigen-specific CD4+ T cells in melanoma reportedly had diverse differentiation states. CD8+ T cell, macrophage and B cell function reportedly correlated with neoantigen-specific CD4+ T cells.

Profiling relied on immunoSEQ multiplex PCR, and the TCRdb table lists in-frame clones only, not all of them. This table holds about 21,000 clones, around 79% found once. V was pared by 4 bases and J by 1 base, with 2 bases of the junction left unmatched. Germline CDR1 is MNHEY and CDR2 is SVGAGI. This CDR3 comprises 15 residues. The chain recombines TRBV6-5 with TRBJ1-5, with 9 bases that match TRBD1. This receptor was obtained from a human donor with melanoma. Sequencing was carried out using cells from a culture (not recorded whether cultured in vitro). This CDR3 is CASSSGTGSNQPQHF. For the CDR3, the DNA is TGTGCCAGCAGTTCCGGGACAGGGAGCAATCAGCCCCAGCATTTT.